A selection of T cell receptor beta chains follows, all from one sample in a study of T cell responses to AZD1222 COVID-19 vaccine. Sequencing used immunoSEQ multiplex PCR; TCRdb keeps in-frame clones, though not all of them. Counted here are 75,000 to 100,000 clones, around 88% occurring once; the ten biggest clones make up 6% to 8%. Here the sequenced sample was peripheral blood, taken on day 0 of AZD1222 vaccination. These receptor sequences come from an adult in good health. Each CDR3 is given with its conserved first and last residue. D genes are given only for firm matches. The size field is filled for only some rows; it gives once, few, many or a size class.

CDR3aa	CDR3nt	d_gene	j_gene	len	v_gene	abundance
CASSLRQGTGNTIYF	TGTGCCAGCAGCCTAAGACAGGGGACTGGAAACACCATATATTTT	TRBD1	TRBJ1-3	15	TRBV6-6	.
CASSWDRVDYGYTF	TGTGCCAGCAGCTGGGACAGGGTAGACTATGGCTACACCTTC	TRBD1	TRBJ1-2	14	TRBV7-9	.
CASSLQGAGRTDTQYF	TGTGCCAGCAGTCTACAGGGGGCCGGGAGGACAGATACGCAGTATTTT	TRBD1	TRBJ2-3	16	TRBV28	.
CASSLRGTGNGYTF	TGTGCCAGCAGTTTACGGGGGACAGGGAACGGCTACACCTTC	TRBD1	TRBJ1-2	14	TRBV27	.
CASSLSTGSSYEQYF	TGTGCCAGCAGTTTATCGACAGGATCTTCCTACGAGCAGTACTTC	.	TRBJ2-7	15	TRBV27	.
CASGSVPDTQYF	TGTGCCAGCGGCTCCGTCCCAGATACGCAGTATTTT	.	TRBJ2-3	12	TRBV7-9	.
CASSSLQETQYF	TGTGCCAGCAGCTCTCTTCAAGAGACCCAGTACTTC	.	TRBJ2-5	12	TRBV6-5	.
CASSQVGSNTGELFF	TGTGCCAGCAGCCAAGTGGGATCGAACACCGGGGAGCTGTTTTTT	.	TRBJ2-2	15	TRBV3-1/TRBV3-2	.
CASSLVEDTEAFF	TGTGCCAGCAGCTTAGTCGAGGACACTGAAGCTTTCTTT	.	TRBJ1-1	13	TRBV7-9	.
CASSYDRGTNTEAFF	TGTGCCAGCAGTTATGATCGGGGGACCAACACTGAAGCTTTCTTT	.	TRBJ1-1	15	TRBV7-9	.
CASSLGWGTHHYEQYF	TGTGCCAGCAGTTTAGGATGGGGGACACATCACTACGAGCAGTACTTC	.	TRBJ2-7	16	TRBV28	.
CASEPQGQGRDGYTF	TGTGCCAGCGAACCCCAGGGACAGGGGCGGGATGGCTACACCTTC	TRBD1	TRBJ1-2	15	TRBV2	once
CASSAPLAGEQFF	TGTGCCAGCAGTGCCCCACTAGCGGGAGAGCAGTTCTTC	TRBD2	TRBJ2-1	13	TRBV6-2/TRBV6-3	.
CASSAQGGAGNTIYF	TGCGCCAGCAGCGCACAGGGAGGCGCTGGAAACACCATATATTTT	.	TRBJ1-3	15	TRBV10-2	.
CASSPSRNSLNTEAFF	TGTGCCAGCTCACCCTCTCGGAACTCTTTGAACACTGAAGCTTTCTTT	.	TRBJ1-1	16	TRBV18	.
CASSRSQGAGNTIYF	TGTGCCAGCAGCCGGTCACAGGGGGCTGGAAACACCATATATTTT	TRBD1	TRBJ1-3	15	TRBV3-1/TRBV3-2	.
CATRGQGFKEQFF	TGTGCCACCCGAGGACAGGGCTTCAAGGAGCAGTTCTTC	TRBD1	TRBJ2-1	13	TRBV19	.
CASSVEVKNTEAFF	TGCGCCAGCAGTGTGGAGGTTAAGAACACTGAAGCTTTCTTT	.	TRBJ1-1	14	TRBV10-2	once
CASIPDGSSYNEQFF	TGTGCCAGTATCCCGGACGGTAGCTCCTACAATGAGCAGTTCTTC	.	TRBJ2-1	15	TRBV19	.
CASSPNRGSNTQYF	TGTGCCAGCTCACCAAACAGGGGCAGTAATACGCAGTATTTT	TRBD1	TRBJ2-3	14	TRBV18	.
CASSHLQGEAFF	TGTGCCAGCAGCCACCTACAGGGAGAAGCTTTCTTT	.	TRBJ1-1	12	TRBV3-1/TRBV3-2	.
CASSPTTGRRDTIYF	TGTGCCAGTAGTCCGACGACAGGGCGGAGGGACACCATATATTTT	TRBD1	TRBJ1-3	15	TRBV19	.
CASSLSPLDTQYF	TGCGCCAGCAGCCTGAGTCCGTTAGATACGCAGTATTTT	.	TRBJ2-3	13	TRBV5-1	.
CASSLGAGLYNEQFF	TGTGCCAGCAGCTTAGGAGCGGGCCTCTACAATGAGCAGTTCTTC	.	TRBJ2-1	15	TRBV7-6	.
CASSLAPTISYEQYF	TGTGCCAGCAGCTTAGCGCCCACCATCTCCTACGAGCAGTACTTC	.	TRBJ2-7	15	TRBV7-2	.
CASSQGLAGSTDTQYF	TGCGCCAGCAGCCAAGGACTAGCGGGGAGCACAGATACGCAGTATTTT	TRBD2	TRBJ2-3	16	TRBV4-3	.
CASTRGGVGEAFF	TGTGCCAGTACCCGCGGCGGGGTGGGGGAAGCTTTCTTT	.	TRBJ1-1	13	TRBV19	.
CASSGETQYF	TGTGCCAGCTCGGGGGAGACCCAGTACTTC	.	TRBJ2-5	10	TRBV28	.
CASSQDRGRVVGRTEAFF	TGCGCCAGCAGCCAAGATCGAGGGAGAGTGGTAGGGCGCACTGAAGCTTTCTTT	.	TRBJ1-1	18	TRBV4-3	.
CSVATGTTLAGEMGPYNEQFF	TGCAGCGTTGCGACCGGGACAACACTAGCGGGAGAAATGGGGCCCTACAATGAGCAGTTCTTC	TRBD2	TRBJ2-1	21	TRBV29-1	.